The rows below give T cell receptor beta chains drawn from one sample of a study of T-cell reconstitution after alpha-beta-depleted transplantation in children. Each CDR3 protein gets one entry after TCRdb re-called the PCR reads with MiXCR. The table records about 400,000 distinct CDR3 sequences, approximately 20% of them present only once. The sample consisted of PBMCs from the stem cell graft donor, taken from the stem cell graft. Receptors were obtained from a human donor who donated a stem cell graft to a child with acute myeloid leukemia. The CDR3 runs from the conserved cysteine through the conserved F or W. Fields, in order: V gene, D gene, clone size, J gene, CDR3 protein, CDR3 DNA. A D gene is named only where the DNA matches it firmly. Size values are once, few and many counts, or a class for expanded clones, and some rows have none.

>TRBV29-1|NA|many|TRBJ1-4
CSVVLNEKLFF
TGCAGCGTCGTTCTTAATGAAAAACTGTTTTTT
>TRBV29-1|NA|few|TRBJ1-2
CSVATFSSGYRYGYTF
TGCAGCGTTGCTACATTTAGTTCTGGGTATCGCTATGGCTACACCTTC
>TRBV24-1|NA|few|TRBJ2-5
CATSDGTKETQYF
TGTGCCACCAGTGATGGGACCAAAGAGACCCAGTACTTC
>TRBV7-2|TRBD2|NA|TRBJ2-7
CASSLASGSSEQYF
TGTGCCAGCAGCTTAGCTAGCGGGAGTAGCGAGCAGTACTTC
>TRBV4-3|NA|NA|TRBJ2-7
CASSQERDERSYEQYF
TGCGCCAGCAGCCAGGAACGGGACGAACGATCCTACGAGCAGTACTTC
>TRBV29-1|NA|NA|TRBJ2-3
CSVRSGGTSDTQYF
TGCAGCGTTAGAAGCGGAGGAACGTCAGATACGCAGTATTTT
>TRBV5-4|TRBD2|few|TRBJ2-1
CASSSGVLAGVAYNEQFF
TGTGCCAGCAGCTCGGGGGTCCTAGCGGGAGTTGCCTACAATGAGCAGTTCTTC
>TRBV24-1|NA|few|TRBJ1-2
CATSDRVGGYTF
TGTGCCACCAGTGATCGAGTAGGAGGCTACACCTTC
>TRBV2|TRBD2|NA|TRBJ2-1
CASSWEAGGPDEQFF
TGTGCCAGCAGTTGGGAAGCGGGAGGGCCTGATGAGCAGTTCTTC
>TRBV28|NA|NA|TRBJ2-7
CASSFEEYEQYF
TGTGCCAGCAGTTTTGAGGAGTACGAGCAGTACTTC
>TRBV9|TRBD2|NA|TRBJ2-3
CASSVGSGRAKSTDTQYF
TGTGCCAGCAGCGTAGGTAGCGGGAGAGCCAAAAGCACAGATACGCAGTATTTT
>TRBV12-3/TRBV12-4|TRBD2|NA|TRBJ2-3
CASRAGEARTDTQYF
TGTGCCAGCCGAGCGGGAGAGGCCCGCACAGATACGCAGTATTTT
>TRBV20-1|NA|many|TRBJ2-7
CSAPIAGEQYF
TGCAGTGCCCCCATCGCAGGGGAGCAGTACTTC
>TRBV12-3/TRBV12-4|TRBD2|few|TRBJ2-1
CASSPLAGTGQFF
TGTGCCAGCAGCCCACTAGCGGGGACAGGGCAGTTCTTC
>TRBV10-3|NA|NA|TRBJ2-1
CAISDPKSNNEQFF
TGTGCCATCAGTGACCCGAAGAGTAACAATGAGCAGTTCTTC
>TRBV6-1|TRBD2|many|TRBJ2-5
CASRSGLVETQYF
TGTGCCAGCAGATCAGGACTAGTCGAGACCCAGTACTTC
>TRBV20-1|NA|NA|TRBJ2-5
CSASAAVVRETQYF
TGCAGTGCGAGTGCGGCTGTAGTCCGAGAGACCCAGTACTTC
>TRBV6-5|TRBD2|NA|TRBJ2-7
CASSYSTSGTSDYEQYF
TGTGCCAGCAGTTACTCGACCTCGGGGACTAGCGACTACGAGCAGTACTTC
>TRBV20-1|NA|NA|TRBJ2-7
CSARSAGLSYEQYF
TGCAGTGCTAGGTCGGCGGGTCTCTCCTACGAGCAGTACTTC
>TRBV7-9|NA|few|TRBJ2-1
CARDTDGGEQFF
TGTGCCAGGGACACAGACGGTGGTGAGCAGTTCTTC
>TRBV25-1|TRBD2|few|TRBJ2-5
CASTLSYAGGPGETQYF
TGTGCCAGCACCTTATCCTATGCGGGAGGGCCTGGGGAGACCCAGTACTTC
>TRBV19|NA|NA|TRBJ2-1
CASSVGGLLNEQFF
TGTGCCAGTAGTGTCGGGGGACTTCTCAATGAGCAGTTCTTC
>TRBV5-1|TRBD2|few|TRBJ2-7
CASSQTLTSGSSYEQYF
TGCGCCAGCAGCCAAACGCTTACTAGCGGGAGCTCCTACGAGCAGTACTTC
>TRBV12-3/TRBV12-4|NA|NA|TRBJ2-1
CASSLRGGRTTEQFF
TGTGCCAGCAGTTTACGCGGGGGCAGAACGACTGAGCAGTTCTTC
>TRBV20-1|NA|many|TRBJ2-7
CSARDPLAKRGSYEQYF
TGCAGTGCTAGAGATCCCCTAGCCAAAAGAGGTTCCTACGAGCAGTACTTC
>TRBV4-2|NA|few|TRBJ2-7
CASSQEGGPNYEQYF
TGTGCCAGCAGCCAAGAGGGCGGCCCCAACTACGAGCAGTACTTC
>TRBV2|NA|few|TRBJ2-1
CASSPTPTSYNEQFF
TGTGCCAGCAGCCCGACCCCCACCTCCTACAATGAGCAGTTCTTC
>TRBV27|TRBD2|NA|TRBJ2-3
CASSFQGLAGGDTQYF
TGTGCCAGCAGTTTTCAGGGACTAGCGGGAGGAGATACGCAGTATTTT
>TRBV29-1|TRBD2|many|TRBJ2-3
CSVASGSITDTQYF
TGCAGCGTTGCTAGCGGGAGTATTACAGATACGCAGTATTTT
>TRBV5-1|NA|few|TRBJ2-7
CASSARQASYEQYF
TGCGCCAGCAGCGCCCGACAGGCTTCCTACGAGCAGTACTTC
>TRBV4-1|NA|few|TRBJ2-2
CASRHQDTLTTGELFF
TGCGCCAGCAGGCACCAAGACACCCTTACGACCGGGGAGCTGTTTTTT
>TRBV15|NA|few|TRBJ2-2
CATSGRTGSTGELFF
TGTGCCACCAGCGGGAGGACAGGTAGCACCGGGGAGCTGTTTTTT
>TRBV20-1|TRBD1|few|TRBJ2-2
CSARRGTANTGELFF
TGCAGTGCTAGAAGAGGGACAGCGAACACCGGGGAGCTGTTTTTT